This T cell receptor beta chain was identified during a study of regulatory dendritic cells for organ transplantation. Study overall: Monocytes received vitamin D3 on days 0 and 4, IL-10 on day 4.

Turning to this clone: Antigen specificity is unknown.

Whole-study results and caveats: Memory CD8+ clonal expansion seemed more limited with regulatory than mature dendritic cells. Of resting T cell subsets, memory CD8+ had the most alloreactive clonotypes.

Allogeneic regulatory or mature dendritic cells were co-cultured for 5 days with CFSE-labeled sorted T cells at 1:10. Naive CD45RA+ and memory CD45RO+ CD4+ or CD8+ T cells were FACS-sorted. The CDR3 contains 15 residues. CDR1 and CDR2 from the germline V gene are LGHNA and YSLEER. V lost 2 bases to trimming and J lost 3 bases, with 14 bases between them. Assay: immunoSEQ multiplex PCR; the TCRdb copy retains only in-frame clones and omits some. The sample records approximately 10,000 clones, more than 70% being singletons. V gene TRBV4-3 combines with J gene TRBJ2-7; D could derive from TRBD1 or TRBD2 (5 bases each). Material: memory CD4+ T cells from blood cultured with dendritic cells. Regarding subset: CD45RO+ memory T cells. This clonotype was obtained from a human donor in good health. The CDR3 reads CASSQLSGAYYEQYF. The CDR3 DNA sequence: TGCGCCAGCAGCCAACTTTCCGGGGCCTACTACGAGCAGTACTTC.